These 12 T cell receptor beta chains were sequenced from one sample in a study of T-cell memory formation after mild COVID-19. One entry per CDR3 protein, called by TCRdb with MiXCR from the 5' RACE reads. Seen here are about 360,000 distinct CDR3 sequences, about an eighth observed once, and the top ten hold around a fifth. The sample consisted of PBMCs or a T cell subset sorted from them (not recorded which). The receptor source for this set is a man aged 18 to 29 who had mild COVID-19 (a few samples of this study predate the infection). Cell type and time point are not known.

This clonotype was picked up a small number of times. The V call is TRBV12-3 or TRBV12-4, the J call TRBJ2-7; D remains unclear. Trimming cost V 6 bases and J 7 bases, with 16 bases left between them. The CDR3 is made up of 13 amino acids. The CDR3 coding sequence is TGTGCCAGCAGCGACTCCATCTTCCGGGAGCAGTACTTC. This codes for CASSDSIFREQYF.

This clonotype was found many times. The chain links TRBV5-1 to TRBJ2-5, with D possibly called TRBD1 or TRBD2 (5 bases each). The CDR3 runs 14 residues. The germline V gene has CDR1 SGHRS and CDR2 YFSETQ. Trimming took 4 bases from V and 3 from J, leaving 13 bases between them. CDR3 amino acids: CASSPMGPEETQYF. CDR3 DNA sequence: TGCGCCAGCAGCCCCATGGGACCCGAAGAGACCCAGTACTTC.

J is TRBJ1-3 and V is TRBV7-2; TRBD1 matches at 8 bases. The CDR3 spans 16 residues. The germline CDR1 and CDR2 sequences are SGHTA and FQGNSA. V lost 2 bases, J lost 3 bases, and 6 bases stayed unmatched. The CDR3 DNA is TGTGCCAGCAGCTTATCGCAGGGGGCGTATGGAAACACCATATATTTT. This codes for CASSLSQGAYGNTIYF.

This sequence joins TRBV4-2 and TRBJ2-1; 7 positions match TRBD2. The CDR3 spans 16 residues. Germline CDR1 is LGHNA and CDR2 is YNFKEQ. Trimming took 0 bases from V and 5 from J; bases not matched to a gene: 7. The CDR3 coding sequence is TGTGCCAGCAGCCAAGATAAGCGGGGACGACACAATGAGCAGTTCTTC. Translated: CASSQDKRGRHNEQFF.

This clonotype was observed a handful of times. V usage is TRBV18 and J usage is TRBJ2-7; D may be TRBD1 (8 bases). The CDR3 sequence is 14 residues long. Trimming took 3 bases from V and 6 from J, leaving 15 bases between them. Germline CDR1 KGHSH, CDR2 LQKENI. CDR3 region: CASSPPDREGEQYF. As DNA, the CDR3 is TGTGCCAGCTCACCTCCGGACAGGGAGGGCGAGCAGTACTTC.

This clonotype came up a few times. V gene TRBV4-3 combines with J gene TRBJ1-5; D uncertain. The CDR3 length is 13 residues. Germline-derived CDR1 and CDR2 are LGHNA and YSLEER. The V gene lost 0 bases and the J gene lost 7 bases, with 7 bases spanning the gap. CDR3 in amino acids: CASSQDGLQPQHF. CDR3 nucleotides: TGCGCCAGCAGCCAAGATGGGCTCCAGCCCCAGCATTTT.

This clonotype turned up a few times. V usage is TRBV6-2 or TRBV6-3 and J usage is TRBJ1-2; unclear D gene. Trimming pared 8 bases from V and 8 bases from J, leaving 15 bases between. From germline, CDR1 is MNHEY and CDR2 SVGEGT. CDR3 length: 12 residues. DNA for the CDR3: TGTGCCAGCTCGTCGAGTCCCCGGGGCTACACCTTC. Translated: CASSSSPRGYTF.

This clonotype was counted between two and nine times. This sequence joins TRBV7-6 and TRBJ2-1; the D gene is possibly TRBD1 (6 bases). The CDR3 spans 15 residues. Per the germline V gene, CDR1 is SGHVS and CDR2 is FNYEAQ. V was pared by 4 bases and J by 6 bases, with 16 bases between. CDR3 DNA: TGTGCCAGCAGCTCCCCGGGACACGACGTCAATGAGCAGTTCTTC. Its protein is CASSSPGHDVNEQFF.

The chain couples TRBV5-1 to TRBJ1-4, with D possibly matching TRBD1 (6 bases). In germline, CDR1 is SGHRS, CDR2 YFSETQ. Trimming took 4 bases from V and 7 from J, leaving 17 bases between them. The CDR3 sequence is 15 residues long. DNA for the CDR3: TGCGCCAGCAGCGAGGGGGGGGATGGAGGTGAAAAACTGTTTTTT. It codes for CASSEGGDGGEKLFF.

This clonotype was recorded many times. The chain has TRBV7-8 and TRBJ2-2; D not certain. This CDR3 is 14 amino acids long. CDR1 is SGHVS and CDR2 is FQNEAQ in the germline V gene. With 8 bases removed from V and 1 base from J, the gap between germline ends came to 11 bases. The CDR3 DNA reads as TGTGCCAGCCAACGAAGCAAGAACACCGGGGAGCTGTTTTTT. It yields the protein CASQRSKNTGELFF. Full variable domain (rest looked up from reference TRBV7-8 and TRBJ2-2): GAGVSQSPRYKVAKRGQDVALRCDPISGHVSLFWYQQALGQGPEFLTYFQNEAQLDKSGLPSDRFFAERPEGSVSTLKIQRTQQEDSAVYLCASQRSKNTGELFFGEGSRLTVL.

This clonotype appeared a few times. The V call is TRBV7-2, the J call TRBJ2-3; TRBD2 might be the D (7 bases). Germline-derived CDR1 and CDR2 are SGHTA and FQGNSA. CDR3 size: 12 residues. Trimming shortened V by 4 bases and J by 6 bases, and 8 bases separated the two germline ends. CDR3: CASSWGGDTQYF. CDR3 nucleotides: TGTGCCAGCAGCTGGGGGGGCGATACGCAGTATTTT.

This clonotype was detected many times. Compared with germline, one end of the junction differs, possibly owing to a read error. The chain couples TRBV5-1 to TRBJ1-3; D gene unclear. The CDR3 has 12 amino acids. CDR1 is SGHRS, CDR2 YFSETQ, per germline. Written as DNA, the CDR3 is TGTGCCAGCAGTTTGGACGGAAACACCATATATTTT. As protein: CASSLDGNTIYF.